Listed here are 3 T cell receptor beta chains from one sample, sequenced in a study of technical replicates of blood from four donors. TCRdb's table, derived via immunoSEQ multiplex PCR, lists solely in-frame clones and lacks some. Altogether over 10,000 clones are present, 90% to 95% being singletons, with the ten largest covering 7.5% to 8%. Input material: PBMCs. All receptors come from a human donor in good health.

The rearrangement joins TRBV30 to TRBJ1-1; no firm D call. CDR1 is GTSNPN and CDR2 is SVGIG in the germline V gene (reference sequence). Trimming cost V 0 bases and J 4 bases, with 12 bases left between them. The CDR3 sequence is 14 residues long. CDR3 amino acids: CAWSVPGLSTEAFF. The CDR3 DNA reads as TGTGCCTGGAGTGTGCCAGGTCTTTCCACTGAAGCTTTCTTT.

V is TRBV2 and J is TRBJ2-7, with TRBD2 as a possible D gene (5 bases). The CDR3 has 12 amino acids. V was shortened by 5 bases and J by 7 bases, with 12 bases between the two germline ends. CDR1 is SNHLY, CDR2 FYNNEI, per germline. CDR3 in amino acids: CASSTSGWEQYF. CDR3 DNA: TGTGCCAGCAGTACTAGTGGGTGGGAGCAGTACTTC.

DNA for the CDR3: TGTGCCATCAGTGAGTTAACAGGGCATGGCTACACCTTC. It codes for CAISELTGHGYTF. This chain links TRBV10-3 with TRBJ1-2; D is possibly TRBD1 (6 bases). V lost 1 base, J lost 6 bases, and 9 bases lay in between. CDR1 and CDR2 from the germline V gene are ENHRY and SYGVKD. This CDR3 comprises 13 residues.